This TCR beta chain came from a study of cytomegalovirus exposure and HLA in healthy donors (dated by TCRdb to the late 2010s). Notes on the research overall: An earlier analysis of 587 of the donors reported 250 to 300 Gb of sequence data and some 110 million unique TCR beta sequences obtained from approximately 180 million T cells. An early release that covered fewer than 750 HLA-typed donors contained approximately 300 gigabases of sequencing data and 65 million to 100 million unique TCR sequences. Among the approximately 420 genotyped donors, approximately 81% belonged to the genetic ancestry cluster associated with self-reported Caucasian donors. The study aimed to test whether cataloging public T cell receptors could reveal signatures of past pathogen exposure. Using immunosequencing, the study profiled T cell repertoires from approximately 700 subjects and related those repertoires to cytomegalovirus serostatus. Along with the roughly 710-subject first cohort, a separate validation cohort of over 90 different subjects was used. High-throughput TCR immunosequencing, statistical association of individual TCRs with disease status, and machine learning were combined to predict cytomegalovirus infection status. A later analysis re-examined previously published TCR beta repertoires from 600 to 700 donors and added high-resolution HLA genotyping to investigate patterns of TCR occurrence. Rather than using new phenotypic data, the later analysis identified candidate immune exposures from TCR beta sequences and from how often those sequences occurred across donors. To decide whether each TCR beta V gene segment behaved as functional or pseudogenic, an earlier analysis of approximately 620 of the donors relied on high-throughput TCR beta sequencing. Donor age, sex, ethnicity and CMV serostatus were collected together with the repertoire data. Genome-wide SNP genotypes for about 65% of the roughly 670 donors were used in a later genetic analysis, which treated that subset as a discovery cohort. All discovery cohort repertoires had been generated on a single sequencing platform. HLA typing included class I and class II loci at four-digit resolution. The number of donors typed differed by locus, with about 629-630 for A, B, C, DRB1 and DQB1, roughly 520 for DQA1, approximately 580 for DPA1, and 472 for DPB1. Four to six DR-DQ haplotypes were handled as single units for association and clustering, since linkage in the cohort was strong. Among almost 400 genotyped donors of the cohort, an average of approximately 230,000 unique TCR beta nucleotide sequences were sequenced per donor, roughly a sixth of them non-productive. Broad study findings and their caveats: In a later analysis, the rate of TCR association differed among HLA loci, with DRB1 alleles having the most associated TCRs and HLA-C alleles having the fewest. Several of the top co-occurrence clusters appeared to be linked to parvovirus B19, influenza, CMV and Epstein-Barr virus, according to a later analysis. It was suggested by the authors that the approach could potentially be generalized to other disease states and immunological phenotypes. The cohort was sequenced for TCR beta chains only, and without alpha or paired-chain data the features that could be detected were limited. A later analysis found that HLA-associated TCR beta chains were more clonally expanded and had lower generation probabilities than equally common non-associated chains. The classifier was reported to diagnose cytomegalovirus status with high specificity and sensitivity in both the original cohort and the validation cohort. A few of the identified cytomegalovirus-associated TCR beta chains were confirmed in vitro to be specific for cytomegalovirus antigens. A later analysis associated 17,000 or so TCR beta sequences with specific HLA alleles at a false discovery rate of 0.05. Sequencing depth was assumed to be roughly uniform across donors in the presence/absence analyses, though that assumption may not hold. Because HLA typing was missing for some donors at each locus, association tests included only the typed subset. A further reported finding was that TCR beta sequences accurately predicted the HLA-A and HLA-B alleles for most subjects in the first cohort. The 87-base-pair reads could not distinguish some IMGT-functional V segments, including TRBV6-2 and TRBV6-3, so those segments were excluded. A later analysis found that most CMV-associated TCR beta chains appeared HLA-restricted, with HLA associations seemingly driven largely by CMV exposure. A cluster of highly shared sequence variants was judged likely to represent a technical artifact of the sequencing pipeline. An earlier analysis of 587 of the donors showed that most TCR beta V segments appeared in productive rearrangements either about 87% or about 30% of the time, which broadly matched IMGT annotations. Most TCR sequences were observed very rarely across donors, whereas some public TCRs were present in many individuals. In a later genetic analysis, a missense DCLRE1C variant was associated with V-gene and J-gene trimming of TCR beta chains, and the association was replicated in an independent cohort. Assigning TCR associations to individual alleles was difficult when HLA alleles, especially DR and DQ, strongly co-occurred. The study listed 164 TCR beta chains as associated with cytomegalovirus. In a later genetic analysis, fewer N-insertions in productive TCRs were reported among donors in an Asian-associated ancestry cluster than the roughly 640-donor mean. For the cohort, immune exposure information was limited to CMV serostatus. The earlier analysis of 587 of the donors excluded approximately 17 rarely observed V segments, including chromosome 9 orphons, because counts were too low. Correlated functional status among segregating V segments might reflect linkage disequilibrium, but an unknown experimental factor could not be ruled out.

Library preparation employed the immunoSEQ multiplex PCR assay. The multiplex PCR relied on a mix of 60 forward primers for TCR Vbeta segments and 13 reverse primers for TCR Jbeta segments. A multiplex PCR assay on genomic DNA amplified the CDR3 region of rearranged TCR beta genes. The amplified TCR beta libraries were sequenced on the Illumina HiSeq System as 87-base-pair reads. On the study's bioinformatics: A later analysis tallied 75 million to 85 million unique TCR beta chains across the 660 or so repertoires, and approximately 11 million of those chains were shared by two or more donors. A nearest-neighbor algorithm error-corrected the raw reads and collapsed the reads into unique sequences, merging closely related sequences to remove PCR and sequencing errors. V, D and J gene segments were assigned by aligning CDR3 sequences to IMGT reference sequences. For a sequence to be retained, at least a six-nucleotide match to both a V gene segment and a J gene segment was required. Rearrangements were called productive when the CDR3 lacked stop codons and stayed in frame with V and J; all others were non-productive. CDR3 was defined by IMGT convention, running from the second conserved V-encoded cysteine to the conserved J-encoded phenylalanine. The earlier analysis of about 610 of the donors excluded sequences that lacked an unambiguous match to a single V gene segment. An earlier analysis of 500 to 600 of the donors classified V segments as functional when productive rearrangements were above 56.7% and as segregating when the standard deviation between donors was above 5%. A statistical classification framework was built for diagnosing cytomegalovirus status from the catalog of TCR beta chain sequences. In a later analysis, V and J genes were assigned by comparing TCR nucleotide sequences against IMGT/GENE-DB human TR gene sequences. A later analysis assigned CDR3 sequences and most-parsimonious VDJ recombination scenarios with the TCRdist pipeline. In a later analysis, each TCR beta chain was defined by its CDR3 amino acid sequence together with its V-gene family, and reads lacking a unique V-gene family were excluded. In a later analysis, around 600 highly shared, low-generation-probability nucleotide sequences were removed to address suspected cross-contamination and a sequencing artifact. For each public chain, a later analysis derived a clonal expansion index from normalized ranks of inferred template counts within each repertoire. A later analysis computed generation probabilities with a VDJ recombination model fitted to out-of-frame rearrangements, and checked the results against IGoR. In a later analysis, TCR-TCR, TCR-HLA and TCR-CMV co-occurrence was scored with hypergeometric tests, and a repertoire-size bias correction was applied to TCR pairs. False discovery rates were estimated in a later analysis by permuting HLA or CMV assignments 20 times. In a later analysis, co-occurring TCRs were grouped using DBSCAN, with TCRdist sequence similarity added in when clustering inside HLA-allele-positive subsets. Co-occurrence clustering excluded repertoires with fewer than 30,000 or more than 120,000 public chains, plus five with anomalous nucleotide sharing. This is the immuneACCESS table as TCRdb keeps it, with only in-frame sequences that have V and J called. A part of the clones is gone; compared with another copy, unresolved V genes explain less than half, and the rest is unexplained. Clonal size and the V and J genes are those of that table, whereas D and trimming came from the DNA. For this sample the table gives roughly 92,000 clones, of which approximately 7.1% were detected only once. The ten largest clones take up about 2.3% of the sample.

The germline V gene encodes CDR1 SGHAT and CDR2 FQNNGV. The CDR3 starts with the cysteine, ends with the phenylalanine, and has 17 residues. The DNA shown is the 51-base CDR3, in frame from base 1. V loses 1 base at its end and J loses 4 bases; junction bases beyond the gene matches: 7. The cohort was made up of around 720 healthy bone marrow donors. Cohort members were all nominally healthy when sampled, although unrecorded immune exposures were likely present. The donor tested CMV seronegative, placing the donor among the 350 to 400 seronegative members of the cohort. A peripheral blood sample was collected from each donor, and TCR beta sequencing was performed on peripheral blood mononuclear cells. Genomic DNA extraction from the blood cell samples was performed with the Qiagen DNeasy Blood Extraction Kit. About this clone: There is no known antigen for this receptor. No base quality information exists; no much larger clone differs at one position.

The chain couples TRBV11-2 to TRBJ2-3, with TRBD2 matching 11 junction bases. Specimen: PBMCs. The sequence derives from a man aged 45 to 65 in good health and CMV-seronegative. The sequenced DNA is TGTGCCAGCAGCTTAGGTGTAGCGGGAGGGCAAGCAGATACGCAGTATTTT. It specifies CASSLGVAGGQADTQYF.